This entry lists 26 T cell receptor beta chains sequenced from one sample in a study of T cell changes during pregnancy in multiple sclerosis. TCRdb keeps only in-frame clones here, not all; method: immunoSEQ multiplex PCR. The data hold approximately 61,000 clones, with 75% to 95% observed a single time. The sample consisted of peripheral blood, taken after pregnancy. These receptors all come from a female donor in good health, enrolled as a control in a pregnancy study.

The chain couples TRBV7-9 to TRBJ1-1; 7 bases fit TRBD1. V was clipped by 3 bases and J by 5 bases; unmatched bases: 6. This CDR3 region has 14 residues. Germline CDR1 is SEHNR and CDR2 is FQNEAQ (reference sequence). CDR3 coding DNA: TGTGCCAGCAGCTTGGGCCAGGGGGATACTGAAGCTTTCTTT. Translated: CASSLGQGDTEAFF.

This chain uses TRBV5-4 with TRBJ1-1; perhaps TRBD1 as D (5 bases). The CDR3 spans 16 residues. CDR1 is SGHNT and CDR2 is YYREEE in the germline V gene (reference sequence). The V gene lost 4 bases and the J gene lost 2 bases, with 18 bases spanning the gap. This CDR3 reads CASSTPTKGRNTEAFF. The CDR3 DNA follows: TGTGCCAGCAGCACGCCGACAAAGGGGCGAAACACTGAAGCTTTCTTT.

This chain links TRBV6-6 with TRBJ1-6; 9 positions match TRBD1. V gave up 5 bases and J gave up 10 bases; unmatched junction bases: 9. The CDR3 runs 15 residues. Per germline, CDR1 MNHNY and CDR2 SVGAGI (reference sequence). The CDR3 bases are TGTGCCAGCAGTCGGGACAGGGCGGGATTCTCACCCCTCCACTTT. Translated: CASSRDRAGFSPLHF.

The chain links TRBV2 to TRBJ2-7; 9 bases fit TRBD1. CDR3 length: 15 amino acids. Germline-derived CDR1 and CDR2 are SNHLY and FYNNEI. Unmatched junction bases numbered 14, after V lost 5 bases and J lost 9 bases. The chain's CDR3 is CASSSPTGTGKGQYF. The CDR3 DNA reads as TGTGCCAGCAGTTCACCCACCGGGACAGGGAAAGGGCAGTACTTC.

This clone occurred once. The gene calls are TRBV27 and TRBJ2-7, with no clear D. CDR3 length: 13 amino acids. Germline assignment: CDR1 MNHEY and CDR2 SMNVEV (reference sequence). V was trimmed by 0 bases and J by 3 bases, leaving 6 bases between them. CDR3 bases: TGTGCCAGCAGTTTATCAGAGTTCTACGAGCAGTACTTC. This sequence encodes CASSLSEFYEQYF.

In nucleotides, the CDR3 is TGTGCCAGCAGCGAATGGACAGGGGGCGAGAGCAATCAGCCCCAGCATTTT. Translating it yields CASSEWTGGESNQPQHF. J is TRBJ1-5 and V is TRBV7-9; 11 nucleotides match TRBD1. Trimming removed 5 bases from V and 1 base from J; junction bases left unmatched: 7. There are 17 residues in the CDR3. Germline lookup yields CDR1 SEHNR and CDR2 FQNEAQ (reference sequence). The whole variable domain, filled in from reference TRBV7-9 and TRBJ1-5, reads DTGVSQNPRHKITKRGQNVTFRCDPISEHNRLYWYRQTLGQGPEFLTYFQNEAQLEKSRLLSDRFSAERPKGSFSTLEIQRTEQGDSAMYLCASSEWTGGESNQPQHFGDGTRLSIL.

The chain employs TRBV6-5 and TRBJ2-3, with D perhaps TRBD2 (6 bases). CDR3 length equals 16 residues. Trimming stripped 0 bases from V and 2 bases from J, with 12 bases between. Germline V gene data show CDR1 as MNHEY and CDR2 as SVGAGI. The CDR3 DNA sequence: TGTGCCAGCAGTTACTCGCCGGGGGTGTACACAGATACGCAGTATTTT. Its protein product is CASSYSPGVYTDTQYF.

The V gene is TRBV11-1, the J gene TRBJ2-5, with D maybe TRBD2 (7 bases). CDR3 length: 14 residues. Trimming shortened V by 6 bases and J by 4 bases, and 15 bases separated the two germline ends. The germline V gene has CDR1 SGHAT and CDR2 FQDESV (reference sequence). CDR3 coding DNA: TGTGCCAGCAGTTGGGGGGGGCAACCAGAGACCCAGTACTTC. Its protein is CASSWGGQPETQYF.

This chain uses TRBV6-5 with TRBJ1-6; no reliable D call. Germline V gives CDR1 MNHEY, CDR2 SVGAGI. Trimming left V 2 bases short and J 6 bases short, with 11 bases between. The CDR3 is 15 residues long. The CDR3 sequence: CASSYDGRLNSPLHF. CDR3 sequence (DNA): TGTGCCAGCAGTTACGATGGCAGGCTTAATTCACCCCTCCACTTT.

As regards this clone: Other DNA sequences in the sample encode the same CDR3. The chain joins TRBV6-5 to TRBJ1-2, with 7 bases aligning to TRBD1. The J segment lost 6 bases and the V segment lost 8 bases, leaving 12 bases of the junction unmatched. Germline CDR1 and CDR2: MNHEY and SVGAGI. The CDR3 runs to 14 residues. The CDR3 loop reads CASRRGQGVNGYTF. The CDR3 nucleotides are TGTGCCAGCCGAAGGGGGCAGGGGGTGAATGGCTACACCTTC.

The J gene is TRBJ2-1, the V gene TRBV5-1, with 11 bases fitting TRBD2. Trimming cost V 1 base and J 9 bases; bases outside gene matches: 3. The CDR3 has 14 amino acids. The germline V gene has CDR1 SGHRS and CDR2 YFSETQ. CDR3 sequence reads: CASSLSSGRSEQFF. The CDR3 region has the DNA TGCGCCAGCAGCTTGTCTAGCGGGAGGAGTGAGCAGTTCTTC.

The J gene is TRBJ2-7, the V gene TRBV11-3, with 7 bases aligning to TRBD1. The length of the CDR3 is 14 residues. With V trimmed by 2 bases and J by 7 bases, 8 bases remained unmatched. CDR1 and CDR2 (germline): SGHNT, YENEEA. CDR3: CASSLLTGVGEQYF. For the CDR3, the DNA is TGTGCCAGCAGCTTACTAACAGGGGTGGGGGAGCAGTACTTC.

V and J are TRBV6-5 and TRBJ2-7, with 7 bases matching TRBD1. The CDR3 spans 13 residues. Germline CDR1 MNHEY, CDR2 SVGAGI. V shed 4 bases, J shed 3 bases, and the junction held 3 bases outside the gene matches. The CDR3 reads CASSWGQNYEQYF. The CDR3 DNA sequence: TGTGCCAGCAGTTGGGGACAGAACTACGAGCAGTACTTC.

This chain uses TRBV10-1 with TRBJ2-7; 12 nucleotides align to TRBD2. The CDR3 is 14 amino acids. The V segment lost 6 bases and the J segment 5 bases; nucleotides outside the gene matches: 5. Germline V gives CDR1 WNHNN, CDR2 SYGVQD (reference sequence). CDR3 in amino acids: CASSVLAGGNEQYF. In DNA form, the CDR3 reads TGCGCCAGCAGCGTTCTAGCGGGAGGGAACGAGCAGTACTTC.

The chain recombines TRBV7-2 with TRBJ2-5; D remains unclear. This CDR3 spans 13 amino acids. Between the trimmed V and J ends, which lost 1 base and 5 bases, there was a span of 8 bases. The V gene's germline CDR1 is SGHTA and CDR2 FQGNSA. CDR3 sequence: CASSLGVRETQYF. The CDR3, as DNA: TGTGCCAGCAGCTTAGGAGTCCGGGAGACCCAGTACTTC.

The chain has TRBV5-6 and TRBJ1-6; D gene ambiguous. The CDR3 sequence is 16 residues long. The V end lost 3 bases, the J end lost 13 bases, and 23 bases lay between the germline ends. Germline V lookup: CDR1 SGHDT, CDR2 YYEEEE. Here the CDR3 reads CASSSRTGARFGPLHF. For the CDR3, the DNA is TGTGCCAGCAGCTCCCGGACGGGAGCCCGATTCGGGCCCCTCCACTTT.

The chain links TRBV6-6 to TRBJ2-2; 8 bases line up with TRBD2. CDR1 MNHNY and CDR2 SVGAGI come from the germline V gene (reference sequence). This CDR3 has 16 residues. Unmatched junction bases numbered 8, after V lost 6 bases and J lost 2 bases. The CDR3 is CASSPGRGVNTGELFF. As DNA, the CDR3 is TGTGCCAGCAGCCCGGGGCGGGGGGTTAACACCGGGGAGCTGTTTTTT.

The CDR3 nucleotides read TGCAGCTCCCGAGAGGAGATCGAAGAATCCTACAATGAGCAGTTCTTC. Its translation is CSSREEIEESYNEQFF. The V call is TRBV29-1, the J call TRBJ2-1; D gene ambiguous. Trimming shortened V by 8 bases and J by 1 base, and 21 bases separated the two germline ends. This CDR3 has 16 amino acids. Germline V lookup: CDR1 SQVTM, CDR2 ANQGSEA.

This chain links TRBV19 with TRBJ1-3, with 7 bases matching TRBD1. The CDR3 spans 16 residues. Per germline, CDR1 LNHDA and CDR2 SQIVND (reference sequence). The V segment lost 5 bases and the J segment 2 bases; nucleotides outside the gene matches: 9. CDR3 region: CASSLFNRGPGNTIYF. The CDR3 bases are TGTGCCAGTAGTTTATTTAACAGGGGCCCTGGAAACACCATATATTTT. The variable domain in full, with the rest retrieved from reference TRBV19 and TRBJ1-3, is DGGITQSPKYLFRKEGQNVTLSCEQNLNHDAMYWYRQDPGQGLRLIYYSQIVNDFQKGDIAEGYSVSREKKESFPLTVTSAQKNPTAFYLCASSLFNRGPGNTIYFGEGSWLTVV.

The chain recombines TRBV15 with TRBJ2-3; D is unresolved. The CDR3 runs to 13 residues. CDR1 and CDR2 from the germline V gene are LNHNV and YYDKDF (reference sequence). The V gene lost 0 bases and the J gene lost 5 bases, with 6 bases spanning the gap. CDR3 protein: CATSRDPGDTQYF. DNA for the CDR3: TGTGCCACCAGCAGAGATCCAGGAGATACGCAGTATTTT.

The table lists this clone with a few counts. This chain links TRBV30 with TRBJ2-2, with D tentatively TRBD1 (6 bases). Germline values: CDR1 GTSNPN, CDR2 SVGIG (reference sequence). The V end lost 8 bases, the J end lost 7 bases, and 14 bases lay between the germline ends. The length of the CDR3 is 12 residues. CDR3 amino acids: CAGGRGYGELFF. The CDR3 DNA follows: TGTGCCGGGGGCAGAGGTTACGGGGAGCTGTTTTTT.

The V gene is TRBV7-9, the J gene TRBJ2-7; perhaps TRBD1 as D (6 bases). Per the germline V gene, CDR1 is SEHNR and CDR2 is FQNEAQ (reference sequence). The CDR3 extends over 15 amino acids. Deletions cut 4 bases from V and 3 bases from J, with 16 bases between. CDR3 residues: CASSSDRRNYYEQYF. For the CDR3, the DNA is TGTGCCAGCAGCTCTGACAGGCGGAATTACTACGAGCAGTACTTC.

The V call is TRBV5-1, the J call TRBJ1-2; maybe TRBD1 (6 bases). V dropped 1 base and J dropped 0 bases, with 7 bases sitting between them. Per germline, CDR1 SGHRS and CDR2 YFSETQ. The CDR3 runs to 14 residues. The CDR3 DNA is TGCGCCAGCAGCTTGCGGGACACTAACTATGGCTACACCTTC. Its protein product is CASSLRDTNYGYTF.

The V and J genes are TRBV6-5 and TRBJ2-1; TRBD1 agrees at 7 bases. V shed 2 bases and J 5 bases; nucleotides not matched to a gene: 3. This CDR3 has 14 amino acids. Germline CDR1 and CDR2: MNHEY and SVGAGI. The CDR3 coding sequence is TGTGCCAGCAGTTACGTTCAGGGGGACAATGAGCAGTTCTTC. This gives the protein CASSYVQGDNEQFF.

This clone was seen more than once but under ten times. The J gene is TRBJ2-5, the V gene TRBV7-6, with 7 bases identical to TRBD1. The germline V gene encodes CDR1 SGHVS and CDR2 FNYEAQ. The ends lost 2 bases at V and 2 bases at J; junction bases unmatched: 2. The CDR3 is 14 residues long. CDR3 protein: CASSLRGRQETQYF. The CDR3 region has the DNA TGTGCCAGCAGCTTAAGGGGGCGGCAAGAGACCCAGTACTTC.

This rearrangement joins TRBV5-1 to TRBJ2-5; TRBD1 aligns across 11 bases. The CDR3 contains 18 residues. Trimming cost V 4 bases and J 5 bases; bases outside gene matches: 16. Germline CDR1 SGHRS, CDR2 YFSETQ. The CDR3 region has the DNA TGCGCCAGCAGCGTTGGTCCTACCTACCGGGACAGGGGGGAGACCCAGTACTTC. The encoded protein is CASSVGPTYRDRGETQYF.